What follows are 15 T cell receptor beta chains derived from one specimen sequenced in a study of blood T cell repertoires in COVID-19. Measured with immunoSEQ multiplex PCR; TCRdb has only the in-frame clones, and not every one. The sample yields 140,000 to 150,000 clones, 85% to 90% seen once. Material for sequencing was peripheral blood. Receptors were obtained from a woman in her 50s with active or convalescent COVID-19.

V gene TRBV7-2 combines with J gene TRBJ2-1; the match to TRBD2 covers 9 bases. CDR3 length: 17 residues. Germline V gives CDR1 SGHTA, CDR2 FQGNSA. The V segment lost 4 bases and the J segment 2 bases; nucleotides outside the gene matches: 9. The CDR3: CASSYPLAGAAYNEQFF. CDR3 DNA sequence: TGTGCCAGCAGCTACCCTTTAGCGGGAGCCGCCTACAATGAGCAGTTCTTC.

This sequence joins TRBV7-2 and TRBJ2-3; D may be TRBD2 (6 bases). Trimming removed 1 base from V and 6 bases from J, with 11 bases in between. Germline CDR1 SGHTA, CDR2 FQGNSA. The CDR3 is made up of 14 amino acids. In DNA form, the CDR3 reads TGTGCCAGCAGCTTAGGCCGGGCGGGGGATACGCAGTATTTT. Translated, it gives CASSLGRAGDTQYF.

This clone was seen more than once but under ten times. J is TRBJ2-3 and V is TRBV20-1; 7 bases are shared with TRBD2. This CDR3 is 14 amino acids long. Germline V gene lookup returns CDR1 DFQATT and CDR2 SNEGSKA (reference sequence). The V gene end was trimmed by 3 bases and the J gene end by 6 bases; junction bases not matched to a gene: 9. The CDR3 region has the DNA TGCAGTGCTAGTGGTGCGGGAGCATGGGATACGCAGTATTTT. It yields the protein CSASGAGAWDTQYF.

This chain joins TRBV7-9 and TRBJ1-1; TRBD1 matches 9 bases. V was pared by 5 bases and J by 3 bases, with 4 bases of the junction left unmatched. CDR1 and CDR2 from the germline V gene are SEHNR and FQNEAQ (reference sequence). This CDR3 has 14 amino acids. CDR3: CASSVQGAHTEAFF. CDR3 DNA sequence: TGTGCCAGCAGCGTACAGGGGGCCCACACTGAAGCTTTCTTT.

V and J are TRBV10-3 and TRBJ1-6, with D uncertain. CDR3 length equals 15 residues. The germline gives CDR1 ENHRY, CDR2 SYGVKD. The V end was cut by 0 bases, the J end by 7 bases, with 10 bases between. The CDR3: CAISESSGENSPLHF. CDR3 nucleotides: TGTGCCATCAGTGAGTCGAGCGGTGAGAATTCACCCCTCCACTTT.

This sequence joins TRBV10-3 and TRBJ2-5; TRBD2 might be the D (5 bases). The germline V gene has CDR1 ENHRY and CDR2 SYGVKD. The ends were cut back, 6 bases at V and 5 bases at J, with 13 bases in the middle. The CDR3 extends over 13 amino acids. The CDR3 here is CAISQERRETQYF. The CDR3 DNA is TGTGCCATCAGCCAGGAGAGGAGGGAGACCCAGTACTTC.

This clone has a handful of counts. The chain carries TRBV12-3 or TRBV12-4 and TRBJ2-7, with D maybe TRBD2 (6 bases). V dropped 7 bases and J dropped 3 bases, with 13 bases sitting between them. The length of the CDR3 is 13 residues. CDR3: CASTRDWDYEQYF. CDR3 bases: TGTGCCAGCACCCGGGACTGGGACTACGAGCAGTACTTC.

The rearrangement uses TRBV15 and TRBJ1-2, with 7 bases identical to TRBD1. Germline assignment: CDR1 LNHNV and CDR2 YYDKDF (reference sequence). The CDR3 runs 16 residues. The junction had 9 bases not matched to a gene; V was cut back by 1 base and J by 4 bases. The CDR3 spells CATSRAKGQTFYGYTF. CDR3 in DNA: TGTGCCACCAGCAGAGCGAAGGGACAGACCTTCTATGGCTACACCTTC.

This chain connects TRBV19 to TRBJ2-1, with 9 positions matching TRBD2. Germline V gene sequence: CDR1 LNHDA, CDR2 SQIVND (reference sequence). The CDR3 is 15 amino acids. The junction had 8 bases not matched to a gene; V was cut back by 4 bases and J by 7 bases. The CDR3 nucleotides read TGTGCCAGTAGTAGAGGGGCGGGGGGGCCGAATGAGCAGTTCTTC. Amino acids: CASSRGAGGPNEQFF.

This rearrangement joins TRBV4-3 to TRBJ1-5; a possible D gene is TRBD1 (5 bases). Trimming pared 5 bases from V and 0 bases from J, leaving 14 bases between. Per the germline V gene, CDR1 is LGHNA and CDR2 is YSLEER. This CDR3 is built from 16 residues. CDR3 in amino acids: CASSLGAADSNQPQHF. For the CDR3, the DNA is TGCGCCAGCAGCTTAGGGGCGGCGGATAGCAATCAGCCCCAGCATTTT.

V is TRBV28 and J is TRBJ2-2; 10 nucleotides align to TRBD2. The V gene's germline CDR1 is MDHEN and CDR2 SYDVKM. Trimming took 7 bases from V and 4 from J; bases not matched to a gene: 12. The CDR3 length is 17 residues. CDR3 sequence reads: CASTIPSGREGTGELFF. The CDR3 region has the DNA TGTGCCAGCACCATCCCCAGCGGGAGGGAGGGCACCGGGGAGCTGTTTTTT.

The chain carries TRBV7-2 and TRBJ1-2; D might be TRBD1 (6 bases). This CDR3 has 13 amino acids. V lost 5 bases and J lost 8, with 15 bases in between. The germline gives CDR1 SGHTA, CDR2 FQGNSA. The CDR3 here is CASSRVQGDGYTF. Written as DNA, the CDR3 is TGTGCCAGCAGCAGAGTACAGGGCGACGGCTACACCTTC.

The V call is TRBV7-2, the J call TRBJ1-4, with D maybe TRBD1 (6 bases). In germline, CDR1 is SGHTA, CDR2 FQGNSA. CDR3 length equals 14 residues. V was cut by 5 bases and J by 5 bases, with 12 bases left in between. The chain's CDR3 is CASSGAGVNEKLFF. The CDR3 DNA reads TGTGCCAGCAGCGGGGCAGGGGTGAATGAAAAACTGTTTTTT.

The rearrangement links TRBV7-9 to TRBJ1-2; 7 bases are shared with TRBD1. The CDR3 totals 15 residues. Germline values: CDR1 SEHNR, CDR2 FQNEAQ (reference sequence). V gave up 5 bases and J gave up 2 bases; unmatched junction bases: 8. For the CDR3, the DNA is TGTGCCAGCAGCCTCGCAGGGGGAGAGAACTATGGCTACACCTTC. It specifies CASSLAGGENYGYTF.

This chain joins TRBV28 and TRBJ1-1, with 7 bases that match TRBD1. V lost 7 bases, J lost 1 base, and 9 bases stayed unmatched. Germline CDR1 reads MDHEN; CDR2 reads SYDVKM. The CDR3 sequence is 15 residues long. The CDR3 spells CASIRGGAGNTEAFF. CDR3 nucleotide sequence: TGTGCCAGCATTAGAGGGGGCGCTGGGAACACTGAAGCTTTCTTT. Together with reference TRBV28 and TRBJ1-1, the CDR3 gives the full variable domain: DVKVTQSSRYLVKRTGEKVFLECVQDMDHENMFWYRQDPGLGLRLIYFSYDVKMKEKGDIPEGYSVSREKKERFSLILESASTNQTSMYLCASIRGGAGNTEAFFGQGTRLTVV.